The rows below give T cell receptor beta chains drawn from one sample of a study of shared clonotypes between healthy human individuals. The protocol was immunoSEQ multiplex PCR, while the TCRdb copy is restricted to in-frame clones and leaves out a portion. The sample records some 2,500,000 clones, roughly 93% being singletons. Sequenced sample: naive CD4+ T cells from PBMCs. Every receptor here comes from a man younger than 35 in good health. Some clones in this sample may be carry-over from other donors' samples. The CDR3 runs from the conserved cysteine through the conserved F or W. The D gene is left open where the match is weak. Rows give clone size only sometimes, using once, few, many, or a class for an expanded clone.

j_call d_call clone_size v_call cdr3_aa cdr3_nt
TRBJ1-4 - - TRBV7-9 CASSLGGEKLFF TGTGCCAGCAGCTTAGGGGGTGAAAAACTGTTTTTT
TRBJ2-1 TRBD2 - TRBV5-1 CASNPLAGTNEQFF TGCGCCAGCAACCCCCTAGCGGGAACCAATGAGCAGTTCTTC
TRBJ1-1 - - TRBV27 CASSRGARRTEAFF TGTGCCAGCAGTCGCGGGGCCCGGAGGACTGAAGCTTTCTTT
TRBJ2-7 - - TRBV7-2 CASTPSGVPYEQYF TGTGCCAGCACCCCGTCAGGGGTCCCCTACGAGCAGTACTTC
TRBJ2-7 TRBD1 - TRBV5-1 CASSSGTAAVGYEQYF TGCGCCAGCAGCTCCGGGACAGCGGCCGTAGGCTACGAGCAGTACTTC
TRBJ2-1 TRBD2 - TRBV5-6 CASRPWAGDNEQFF TGTGCCAGCAGACCCTGGGCGGGGGACAATGAGCAGTTCTTC
TRBJ2-6 - - TRBV28 CASSWTIWAGANVLTF TGTGCCAGCAGTTGGACCATCTGGGCTGGGGCCAACGTCCTGACTTTC
TRBJ1-2 - - TRBV14 CASSQGSGVGYGYTF TGTGCCAGCAGCCAAGGCTCAGGGGTCGGCTATGGCTACACCTTC
TRBJ2-7 TRBD2 - TRBV19 CASSMLADPYEQYF TGTGCCAGTAGTATGCTAGCGGACCCTTACGAGCAGTACTTC
TRBJ1-4 - - TRBV7-9 CASSFYSSTNEKLFF TGTGCCAGCAGCTTTTACAGCTCAACTAATGAAAAACTGTTTTTT
TRBJ2-1 TRBD1 - TRBV5-4 CASSVTGGGEFEQFF TGTGCCAGCAGCGTGACAGGGGGCGGCGAATTTGAGCAGTTCTTC
TRBJ2-6 - - TRBV6-6 CASSPQGTGANVLTF TGTGCCAGCAGCCCACAGGGTACCGGGGCCAACGTCCTGACTTTC
TRBJ2-7 - - TRBV2 CASIGSSYEQYF TGTGCCAGCATCGGTAGCTCCTACGAGCAGTACTTC
TRBJ1-2 - - TRBV28 CATSTPDGYTF TGTGCCACTTCCACCCCCGATGGCTACACCTTC
TRBJ2-1 TRBD2 - TRBV6-4 CASSDSASGTVREQFF TGTGCCAGCAGTGACTCGGCTAGCGGGACCGTTAGGGAGCAGTTCTTC
TRBJ2-3 TRBD2 - TRBV28 CASSPAGAEDTQYF TGTGCCAGCAGCCCCGCGGGAGCTGAAGATACGCAGTATTTT
TRBJ1-1 - - TRBV5-4 CASSFFGVVGLEAFF TGTGCCAGCAGCTTCTTCGGGGTAGTCGGGTTGGAAGCTTTCTTT
TRBJ1-2 - once TRBV25-1 CASSTGTSGRWYGYTF -
TRBJ2-5 - - TRBV29-1 CSADWEEETQYF TGCAGCGCCGACTGGGAAGAAGAGACCCAGTACTTC